Below are 17 T cell receptor beta chains sequenced from a single sample in a study of cytomegalovirus exposure and HLA in healthy donors. PCR primers comprised 60 Vbeta and 13 Jbeta primers. The table came from immunoSEQ multiplex PCR; TCRdb's copy has only in-frame clones and leaves some out. Of about 150,000 clones listed, roughly 77% are singletons. Sequenced sample: PBMCs. The source of these receptors is a human donor in good health.

This clone was observed a handful of times. This sequence joins TRBV28 and TRBJ2-7; D unresolved. Trimming stripped 6 bases from V and 2 bases from J, with 5 bases between. CDR3 length: 11 residues. CDR1 MDHEN and CDR2 SYDVKM come from the germline V gene. The CDR3 region is CASRSTYEQYF. The CDR3 DNA follows: TGTGCCAGCAGGAGTACCTACGAGCAGTACTTC.

This clone was found a few times. This chain connects TRBV29-1 to TRBJ2-1, with 11 bases aligning to TRBD2. Germline V gene data show CDR1 as SQVTM and CDR2 as ANQGSEA. With V trimmed by 8 bases and J by 7 bases, 10 bases remained unmatched. The CDR3 contains 14 residues. The CDR3 here is CSSRTSGSGNEQFF. The CDR3 DNA sequence: TGCAGCTCAAGGACTAGCGGGTCTGGGAATGAGCAGTTCTTC.

This rearrangement joins TRBV28 to TRBJ2-5, with a possible D match to TRBD1 (6 bases). The closer fit of TRBJ2-7 to the DNA end suggests the J call may be wrong. The CDR3 runs 15 residues. Germline V gene sequence: CDR1 MDHEN, CDR2 SYDVKM. The CDR3 protein is CASSPHRGGSYEQYF. In nucleotides, the CDR3 is TGTGCCAGCAGTCCACACCGAGGGGGATCCTACGAGCAGTACTTC.

The chain uses TRBV5-1 and TRBJ2-2; 8 bases are shared with TRBD1. The CDR3 runs 15 residues. Germline V CDR1 and CDR2: SGHRS, YFSETQ. V lost 4 bases to trimming and J lost 7 bases; unmatched junction nucleotides: 9. Here the CDR3 DNA reads TGCGCCAGCAGCGATCGGACAGGGCTAGGCGGGGAGCTGTTTTTT. Its translation is CASSDRTGLGGELFF.

The rearrangement links TRBV6-6 to TRBJ1-1, with TRBD1 identical over 8 bases. V trimming: 6 bases; J trimming: 3 bases; junction bases outside the gene matches: 9. Looked up from germline, CDR1 is MNHNY and CDR2 is SVGAGI (reference sequence). This CDR3 comprises 15 residues. The CDR3 coding sequence is TGTGCCAGCAGCAGACCAGGGGGCATGGACACTGAAGCTTTCTTT. This sequence encodes CASSRPGGMDTEAFF.

The genes are TRBV28 and TRBJ2-5, with D unclear. V lost 5 bases to trimming and J lost 2 bases, with 6 bases between them. This CDR3 is 12 amino acids long. Germline V lookup: CDR1 MDHEN, CDR2 SYDVKM. CDR3 protein: CASSPTQETQYF. CDR3 coding DNA: TGTGCCAGCAGTCCTACTCAAGAGACCCAGTACTTC.

The chain recombines TRBV6-6 with TRBJ2-3, with 13 bases matching TRBD2. This CDR3 has 16 residues. V was pared by 6 bases and J by 0 bases, with 3 bases of the junction left unmatched. Germline V gene data show CDR1 as MNHNY and CDR2 as SVGAGI (reference sequence). The CDR3: CASSRGLAGSTDTQYF. Here the CDR3 DNA reads TGTGCCAGCAGCCGGGGACTAGCGGGGAGCACAGATACGCAGTATTTT.

This chain links TRBV6-6 with TRBJ2-5, with no clear D. CDR3 length: 16 amino acids. Trimming shortened V by 4 bases and J by 5 bases, and 20 bases separated the two germline ends. Germline CDR1 is MNHNY and CDR2 is SVGAGI (reference sequence). CDR3 region: CASSSRPDRNGETQYF. The CDR3 coding sequence is TGTGCCAGCAGTTCCCGCCCCGACCGAAACGGGGAGACCCAGTACTTC.

J is TRBJ1-4 and V is TRBV30, with D possibly TRBD1 on 6 matching bases. V was cut by 4 bases and J by 0 bases, with 12 bases left in between. The CDR3 length is 15 residues. CDR1 is GTSNPN and CDR2 is SVGIG in the germline V gene (reference sequence). CDR3 sequence (DNA): TGTGCCTGGACCTTTGGGACACCAACTAATGAAAAACTGTTTTTT. Amino acids: CAWTFGTPTNEKLFF.

V and J are TRBV19 and TRBJ1-1; 7 bases map to TRBD1. Germline lookup yields CDR1 LNHDA and CDR2 SQIVND (reference sequence). V trimming: 3 bases; J trimming: 3 bases; junction bases outside the gene matches: 16. The CDR3 runs to 18 residues. CDR3 in DNA: TGTGCCAGTAGTATCCCACGATTAAACAGGGGATTGGACACTGAAGCTTTCTTT. It codes for CASSIPRLNRGLDTEAFF.

The chain has TRBV5-6 and TRBJ1-2; 7 bases match TRBD1. Germline V lookup: CDR1 SGHDT, CDR2 YYEEEE. The V and J ends lost 3 bases and 6 bases, in that order; junction bases with no gene match: 11. The CDR3 is made up of 15 amino acids. The CDR3 DNA reads TGTGCCAGCAGCTCTTCCAGACAGGGTTGGAATGGCTACACCTTC. This codes for CASSSSRQGWNGYTF. Full variable domain (rest looked up from reference TRBV5-6 and TRBJ1-2): DAGVTQSPTHLIKTRGQQVTLRCSPKSGHDTVSWYQQALGQGPQFIFQYYEEEERQRGNFPDRFSGHQFPNYSSELNVNALLLGDSALYLCASSSSRQGWNGYTFGSGTRLTVV.

The CDR3 sequence: CASSLLGADEQYF. The CDR3 DNA reads TGTGCCAGCAGCTTGTTGGGGGCGGACGAGCAGTACTTC. The chain combines TRBV5-6 with TRBJ2-7, with D maybe TRBD1 (6 bases). Germline CDR1 reads SGHDT; CDR2 reads YYEEEE. With 1 base removed from V and 5 bases from J, the gap between germline ends came to 10 bases. The CDR3 length is 13 residues.

V is TRBV6-4 and J is TRBJ2-3; possibly TRBD2 for D (5 bases). The CDR3 totals 13 residues. Looked up from germline, CDR1 is MRHNA and CDR2 is SNTAGT. The ends were cut back, 3 bases at V and 3 bases at J, with 7 bases in the middle. The CDR3 nucleotides read TGTGCCAGCAGTGAATCGGGGACAGATACGCAGTATTTT. It encodes CASSESGTDTQYF.

V and J are TRBV19 and TRBJ1-1; D not certain. V lost 5 bases and J 1 base, leaving 14 bases between the germline ends. The CDR3 is 15 residues long. Germline-derived CDR1 and CDR2 are LNHDA and SQIVND (reference sequence). The DNA of the CDR3 is TGTGCCAGTAGTGAAAGGAGTCGGGGGAACACTGAAGCTTTCTTT. Translating it yields CASSERSRGNTEAFF.

V gene TRBV9 combines with J gene TRBJ2-1; 7 nucleotides line up with TRBD1. Trimming took 3 bases from V and 9 from J; bases not matched to a gene: 3. This CDR3 is built from 12 residues. Per the germline V gene, CDR1 is SGDLS and CDR2 is YYNGEE. The CDR3 here is CASSATGAEQFF. The CDR3 DNA reads TGTGCCAGCAGCGCTACAGGGGCTGAGCAGTTCTTC.

Only a few counts were recorded for this clone. The chain is built from TRBV15 and TRBJ1-1, with TRBD1 as a possible D gene (5 bases). From germline, CDR1 is LNHNV and CDR2 YYDKDF (reference sequence). The CDR3 sequence is 16 residues long. V was trimmed by 0 bases and J by 0 bases, leaving 11 bases between them. The CDR3 DNA reads TGTGCCACCAGCAGAGATCAGGGAACATTGAACACTGAAGCTTTCTTT. Its protein is CATSRDQGTLNTEAFF.

The chain recombines TRBV11-2 with TRBJ1-2; 8 bases are shared with TRBD1. J lost 3 bases, V lost 2 bases, and 5 bases had no gene match. The CDR3 totals 15 residues. Germline CDR1 reads SGHAT; CDR2 reads FQNNGV. CDR3 in amino acids: CASSLQGAFHYGYTF. Here the CDR3 DNA reads TGTGCCAGCAGCTTACAGGGGGCATTTCACTATGGCTACACCTTC. The whole variable domain, filled in from reference TRBV11-2 and TRBJ1-2, reads EAGVAQSPRYKIIEKRQSVAFWCNPISGHATLYWYQQILGQGPKLLIQFQNNGVVDDSQLPKDRFSAERLKGVDSTLKIQPAKLEDSAVYLCASSLQGAFHYGYTFGSGTRLTVV.